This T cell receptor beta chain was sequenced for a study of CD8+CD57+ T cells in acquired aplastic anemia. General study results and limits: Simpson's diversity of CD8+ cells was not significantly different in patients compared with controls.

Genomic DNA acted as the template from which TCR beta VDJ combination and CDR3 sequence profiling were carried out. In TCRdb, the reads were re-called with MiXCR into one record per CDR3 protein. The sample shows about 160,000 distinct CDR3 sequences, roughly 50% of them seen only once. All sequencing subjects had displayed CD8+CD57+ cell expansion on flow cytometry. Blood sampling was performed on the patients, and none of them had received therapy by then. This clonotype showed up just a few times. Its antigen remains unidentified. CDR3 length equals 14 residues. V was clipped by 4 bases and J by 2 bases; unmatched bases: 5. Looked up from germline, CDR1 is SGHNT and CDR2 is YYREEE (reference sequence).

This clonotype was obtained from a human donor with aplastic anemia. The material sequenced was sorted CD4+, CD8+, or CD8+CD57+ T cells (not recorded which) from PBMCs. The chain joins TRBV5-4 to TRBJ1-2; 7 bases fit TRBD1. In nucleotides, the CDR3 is TGTGCCAGCAGCCCACCGGGACAGAACTATGGCTACACCTTC. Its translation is CASSPPGQNYGYTF.